The 21 T cell receptor beta chains below come from one sample, sequenced in a study of vaccination and CD4 T cells after COVID-19. Treatment indicated: approximately 11-day PBMC culture with coronavirus spike peptide pools or control peptides (ViraFEST assay). Cultured CD4+ T-cell DNA underwent Oncomine TCR Beta short-read sequencing. TCRdb processed the PCR reads anew with MiXCR; each CDR3 protein has one entry. The data hold about 21,000 distinct CDR3 sequences, with roughly 70% observed a single time. These receptors have no known antigen. Material for sequencing was CD4+ T cells from blood, cultured in vitro. These TCRs come from a human donor who had recovered from COVID-19.

CDR3: CASSLAGQGEGYTF. CDR3 nucleotides: TGCGCCAGCAGCTTGGCCGGTCAGGGGGAGGGCTACACCTTC. This chain connects TRBV5-1 to TRBJ1-2; 7 bases are shared with TRBD1. This CDR3 has 14 amino acids. After removal of 0 bases from V and 8 bases from J, the junction contained 7 bases not matched to a gene. Germline V gene lookup returns CDR1 SGHRS and CDR2 YFSETQ. Full variable domain (remainder filled in from reference TRBV5-1 and TRBJ1-2): KAGVTQTPRYLIKTRGQQVTLSCSPISGHRSVSWYQQTPGQGLQFLFEYFSETQRNKGNFPGRFSGRQFSNSRSEMNVSTLELGDSALYLCASSLAGQGEGYTFGSGTRLTVV.

This chain's CDR3 is CSAVGDRGIEQYF. In DNA, the CDR3 is TGCAGCGCTGTGGGGGACAGGGGGATCGAGCAGTACTTC. The V gene is TRBV20-1, the J gene TRBJ2-7, with 11 bases matching TRBD1. There are 13 residues in the CDR3. CDR1 is DFQATT, CDR2 SNEGSKA, per germline (reference sequence).

The chain joins TRBV15 to TRBJ2-2, with D possibly called TRBD1 or TRBD2 (5 bases each). The germline V gene has CDR1 LNHNV and CDR2 YYDKDF (reference sequence). The length of the CDR3 is 16 residues. V lost 3 bases and J lost 0, with 11 bases in between. CDR3 loop: CATSRGTGTNTGELFF. In DNA, the CDR3 is TGTGCCACCAGCAGGGGGACCGGGACGAACACCGGGGAGCTGTTTTTT.

The V and J genes are TRBV6-5 and TRBJ1-4; D is possibly TRBD1 (6 bases). The germline V gene encodes CDR1 MNHEY and CDR2 SVGAGI. Trimming removed 0 bases at V and 12 bases at J, with 8 bases between. The CDR3 covers 12 residues. Written as DNA, the CDR3 is TGTGCCAGCAGTTACTCGAGGGGGGAACTGTTTTTT. This gives the protein CASSYSRGELFF.

The chain couples TRBV20-1 to TRBJ2-6; 8 positions match TRBD1. J lost 0 bases, V lost 2 bases, and 6 bases had no gene match. CDR1 DFQATT and CDR2 SNEGSKA come from the germline V gene (reference sequence). CDR3 size: 17 residues. DNA of the CDR3: TGCAGTGCTAGAAAGGGACAGGCATACTCTGGGGCCAACGTCCTGACTTTC. Its translation is CSARKGQAYSGANVLTF.

DNA of the CDR3: TGTGCCAGCATGACGACGAACACCGGGGAGCTGTTTTTT. It codes for CASMTTNTGELFF. This chain links TRBV7-9 with TRBJ2-2, with D hard to call. CDR1 is SEHNR, CDR2 FQNEAQ, per germline (reference sequence). This CDR3 has 13 amino acids. V lost 7 bases and J lost 0, with 6 bases in between.

The chain links TRBV9 to TRBJ1-5; D is perhaps TRBD1 (5 bases). Germline V gene data show CDR1 as SGDLS and CDR2 as YYNGEE. The ends were cut back, 3 bases at V and 3 bases at J, with 13 bases in the middle. CDR3 length equals 15 residues. The CDR3 sequence: CASSGDAQPNQPQHF. The CDR3 DNA is TGTGCCAGCAGCGGGGACGCACAACCCAATCAGCCCCAGCATTTT.

The chain employs TRBV6-5 and TRBJ1-6; no clear D. Deletions cut 2 bases from V and 10 bases from J, with 9 bases between. CDR1 MNHEY and CDR2 SVGAGI come from the germline V gene. CDR3 size: 13 residues. CDR3 coding DNA: TGTGCCAGCAGTTACGAAGTGGAATCACCCCTCCACTTT. This translates into CASSYEVESPLHF.

V usage is TRBV20-1 and J usage is TRBJ1-2, with TRBD1 as a possible D gene (6 bases). The V gene's germline CDR1 is DFQATT and CDR2 SNEGSKA (reference sequence). The CDR3 covers 15 residues. Trimming removed 3 bases at V and 0 bases at J, with 14 bases between. The CDR3 DNA reads TGCAGTGCTAGTTCCTGGACAGAGTCTAACTATGGCTACACCTTC. Its translation: CSASSWTESNYGYTF.

DNA of the CDR3: TGTGCCAGCAGACGAAACAGGGAGAACACTGAAGCTTTCTTT. It is translated as CASRRNRENTEAFF. The chain combines TRBV11-2 with TRBJ1-1; the D gene is possibly TRBD1 (6 bases). Germline V gene data show CDR1 as SGHAT and CDR2 as FQNNGV. The V gene lost 6 bases and the J gene lost 1 base, with 12 bases spanning the gap. The CDR3 consists of 14 residues. The full variable domain, completed using reference TRBV11-2 and TRBJ1-1, is EAGVAQSPRYKIIEKRQSVAFWCNPISGHATLYWYQQILGQGPKLLIQFQNNGVVDDSQLPKDRFSAERLKGVDSTLKIQPAKLEDSAVYLCASRRNRENTEAFFGQGTRLTVV.

The genes are TRBV28 and TRBJ2-7, with TRBD1 matching 8 bases. After removal of 6 bases from V and 4 bases from J, the junction contained 14 bases not matched to a gene. In germline, CDR1 is MDHEN, CDR2 SYDVKM. This CDR3 contains 16 residues. CDR3 loop: CASRIPGPNRGYEQYF. CDR3 nucleotides: TGTGCCAGCAGGATCCCAGGGCCTAACAGGGGGTACGAGCAGTACTTC. The whole variable domain, remainder taken from reference TRBV28 and TRBJ2-7, is DVKVTQSSRYLVKRTGEKVFLECVQDMDHENMFWYRQDPGLGLRLIYFSYDVKMKEKGDIPEGYSVSREKKERFSLILESASTNQTSMYLCASRIPGPNRGYEQYFGPGTRLTVT.

The V gene is TRBV6-2 or TRBV6-3, the J gene TRBJ2-2; D is unclear. Trimming stripped 0 bases from V and 6 bases from J, with 11 bases between. The CDR3 is 15 residues long. Germline values: CDR1 MNHEY, CDR2 SVGEGT. In DNA form, the CDR3 reads TGTGCCAGCAGTTACTCGTATACGGATCCCGGGGAGCTGTTTTTT. Its translation is CASSYSYTDPGELFF.

Worth noting for this clonotype: Germline is not matched at one junction end, which may reflect a read error. This chain links TRBV11-2 with TRBJ2-2; no clear D. This CDR3 spans 14 amino acids. Germline CDR1 and CDR2: SGHAT and FQNNGV. CDR3 protein: CVSSETNVAGELFF. The CDR3 DNA sequence: TGTGTCAGCAGCGAAACGAACGTCGCCGGGGAGCTGTTTTTT.

The chain couples TRBV11-2 to TRBJ2-3; D unclear. V gave up 2 bases and J gave up 2 bases, with 11 bases separating them. CDR1 SGHAT and CDR2 FQNNGV come from the germline V gene. The CDR3 runs to 15 residues. CDR3 nucleotides: TGTGCCAGCAGCTTAAAAGGCCTGATCACAGATACGCAGTATTTT. Protein product: CASSLKGLITDTQYF.

The rearrangement uses TRBV7-2 and TRBJ2-1, with 7 bases matching TRBD2. The CDR3 is 14 residues long. Germline values: CDR1 SGHTA, CDR2 FQGNSA. Trimming removed 0 bases from V and 10 bases from J; junction bases left unmatched: 6. The CDR3 coding sequence is TGTGCCAGCAGCTTAGCGGGAGGGCCGGTCGAGCAGTTCTTC. Amino acid sequence: CASSLAGGPVEQFF.

The rearrangement uses TRBV15 and TRBJ2-1; D is perhaps TRBD2 (5 bases). The CDR3 totals 17 residues. Germline V CDR1 and CDR2: LNHNV, YYDKDF (reference sequence). Trimming took off 1 base at V and 0 bases at J, with 13 bases between the two ends. CDR3 coding DNA: TGTGCCACCAGCAGAGCCGGGGAGCTTCCCTCCTACAATGAGCAGTTCTTC. Translation gives CATSRAGELPSYNEQFF.

This chain joins TRBV6-2 or TRBV6-3 and TRBJ1-2; no definite D call. The CDR3 is 13 amino acids. V was shortened by 2 bases and J by 4 bases, with 8 bases between the two germline ends. CDR1 is MNHEY, CDR2 SVGEGT, per germline. The CDR3 DNA reads TGTGCCAGCAGTTACAAAGACGTCTATGGCTACACCTTC. This sequence encodes CASSYKDVYGYTF.

The chain couples TRBV6-7 to TRBJ2-7; 9 bases are shared with TRBD1. TRBV6-7 falls under the ORF class, with uncertain function. After removal of 4 bases from V and 2 bases from J, the junction contained 18 bases not matched to a gene. The CDR3 loop spans 19 amino acids. CDR3 nucleotide sequence: TGTGCCAGCAGTTCCGTGGCTAATCGAAACAGGGGGCTACCCTACGAGCAGTACTTC. Protein sequence: CASSSVANRNRGLPYEQYF.

V gene TRBV6-1 combines with J gene TRBJ1-5, with a weak D call TRBD1 (5 bases). The germline V and J ends were trimmed by 6 bases and 4 bases, with 25 bases remaining between them. CDR1 and CDR2 (germline): MNHNS, SASEGT. The CDR3 runs 18 residues. The CDR3 here is CASSRRGVGSGTNQPQHF. In DNA form, the CDR3 reads TGTGCCAGCAGCCGAAGAGGGGTTGGGTCGGGGACTAATCAGCCCCAGCATTTT.

The chain combines TRBV19 with TRBJ1-5, with 7 nucleotides matching TRBD1. The CDR3 is made up of 13 amino acids. In germline, CDR1 is LNHDA, CDR2 SQIVND (reference sequence). Trimming took 4 bases from V and 7 from J; bases not matched to a gene: 4. The CDR3 reads CASSTGQWQPQHF. DNA for the CDR3: TGTGCCAGTAGTACGGGACAGTGGCAGCCCCAGCATTTT.

The chain combines TRBV11-2 with TRBJ2-1; 10 nucleotides agree with TRBD2. The CDR3 spans 15 residues. Germline trimming cut 5 bases from V and 7 bases from J; bases unmatched to any gene: 8. Germline V gives CDR1 SGHAT, CDR2 FQNNGV. The DNA of the CDR3 is TGTGCCAGCAGCGGGAGGCTAGCGGGAGTAAATGAGCAGTTCTTC. It is translated as CASSGRLAGVNEQFF.